These 27 T cell receptor beta chains came from one sample sequenced in a study of T cells in Graves' hyperthyroidism and ophthalmopathy. Researchers took RNA transcripts and amplified the TCR beta CDR3 regions from them. TCR CDR3 underwent first-round RT-PCR with the HTBI primer set. MiXCR, run by TCRdb on the multiplex PCR reads, gives a single entry per CDR3 protein. The sample has hundreds of thousands of distinct CDR3 sequences, approximately 19% seen once. The sequenced material came from blood. These receptors all stem from a man aged 50 to 59 with Graves' ophthalmopathy.

The chain is built from TRBV28 and TRBJ1-2; possible D gene TRBD1, 6 bases. This CDR3 contains 14 residues. Trimming took off 6 bases at V and 8 bases at J, with 19 bases between the two ends. In germline, CDR1 is MDHEN, CDR2 SYDVKM. In DNA form, the CDR3 reads TGTGCCAGCAGCATCCTTAGGGGGGCGCAGGGCTACACCTTC. This translates into CASSILRGAQGYTF.

Ten or more counts support this clonotype. This rearrangement joins TRBV6-2 or TRBV6-3 to TRBJ2-1; a possible D gene is TRBD2 (5 bases). Looked up from germline, CDR1 is MNHEY and CDR2 is SVGEGT. The ends were cut back, 2 bases at V and 3 bases at J, with 5 bases in the middle. The CDR3 consists of 13 residues. This CDR3 reads CASSYGGYNEQFF. CDR3 bases: TGTGCCAGCAGTTACGGAGGCTACAATGAGCAGTTCTTC.

This clonotype has at least ten counts. The chain recombines TRBV7-9 with TRBJ1-1; D unclear. Deletions cut 5 bases from V and 1 base from J, with 8 bases between. CDR3 size: 13 residues. Germline V gene sequence: CDR1 SEHNR, CDR2 FQNEAQ (reference sequence). CDR3 amino acids: CASSQGRNTEAFF. The CDR3 DNA sequence: TGTGCCAGCAGCCAAGGACGGAACACTGAAGCTTTCTTT.

This clonotype showed up many times. This chain links TRBV5-1 with TRBJ2-1; TRBD1 is a possible D gene (6 bases). V was trimmed by 6 bases and J by 5 bases, leaving 12 bases between them. Germline V lookup: CDR1 SGHRS, CDR2 YFSETQ. The CDR3 runs to 13 residues. The DNA of the CDR3 is TGCGCCAGCACCACAGGGTTACACAATGAGCAGTTCTTC. It encodes CASTTGLHNEQFF.

Ten or more counts support this clonotype. In nucleotides, the CDR3 is TGTGCCAGCAGTTTCAGGGATCGCAATGAGCAGTTCTTC. Residues: CASSFRDRNEQFF. This rearrangement joins TRBV28 to TRBJ2-1; tentatively, D is TRBD1 (5 bases). CDR1 and CDR2 (germline): MDHEN, SYDVKM. V shed 3 bases and J shed 6 bases, with 9 bases lying between them. This CDR3 is built from 13 residues.

The chain joins TRBV10-3 to TRBJ2-4; 10 positions agree with TRBD2. V gave up 0 bases and J gave up 5 bases; unmatched junction bases: 4. The CDR3 has 16 amino acids. Looked up from germline, CDR1 is ENHRY and CDR2 is SYGVKD. CDR3 nucleotides: TGTGCCATCAGTGAGTCGACTAGCGGGCCCCAAAACATTCAGTACTTC. It specifies CAISESTSGPQNIQYF.

This chain joins TRBV3-1 and TRBJ2-7; 12 bases fit TRBD2. The germline CDR1 and CDR2 sequences are LGHDT and YNNKEL (reference sequence). The V segment lost 1 base and the J segment 1 base; nucleotides outside the gene matches: 11. CDR3 length: 19 residues. The CDR3 loop reads CASSQVTSGRLIRSYEQYF. For the CDR3, the DNA is TGTGCCAGCAGCCAAGTGACTAGCGGGAGATTGATTAGGTCCTACGAGCAGTACTTC.

This clonotype has ten or more counts. The chain is built from TRBV28 and TRBJ1-5; 7 bases align to TRBD1. CDR1 is MDHEN and CDR2 is SYDVKM in the germline V gene. This CDR3 comprises 13 residues. The trim removed 7 bases at V and 4 bases at J, leaving 4 bases unmatched. The CDR3 nucleotides read TGTGCCAGCATACGACAGGGTAATCAGCCCCAGCATTTT. It codes for CASIRQGNQPQHF.

There are many counts of this clonotype. The gene calls are TRBV12-3 or TRBV12-4 and TRBJ2-3; D might be TRBD1 or TRBD2, each matching 6 bases. With 2 bases removed from V and 2 bases from J, the gap between germline ends came to 20 bases. The CDR3 is made up of 18 amino acids. The CDR3 bases are TGTGCCAGCAGTTTAATAGCGGCGGACAGAGCTGACACAGATACGCAGTATTTT. This gives the protein CASSLIAADRADTDTQYF.

This clonotype was seen ten or more times. The rearrangement joins TRBV6-1 to TRBJ1-5; 8 bases agree with TRBD1. This CDR3 spans 14 amino acids. Germline assignment: CDR1 MNHNS and CDR2 SASEGT. V lost 8 bases, J lost 2 bases, and 5 bases stayed unmatched. The CDR3 is CASQTGEGNQPQHF. The CDR3 DNA follows: TGTGCCAGCCAGACAGGGGAAGGCAATCAGCCCCAGCATTTT.

The CDR3 loop reads CASRSGQGLHTEAFF. CDR3 sequence (DNA): TGTGCCAGCAGAAGTGGGCAGGGTCTCCACACTGAAGCTTTCTTT. V gene TRBV7-9 combines with J gene TRBJ1-1, with D maybe TRBD1 (5 bases). Germline CDR1 and CDR2: SEHNR and FQNEAQ (reference sequence). The V and J ends lost 6 bases and 3 bases respectively, with 17 bases between them. The CDR3 is made up of 15 amino acids.

This rearrangement joins TRBV7-9 to TRBJ1-4, with 9 bases aligning to TRBD1. The CDR3 is made up of 15 amino acids. Germline CDR1 and CDR2: SEHNR and FQNEAQ (reference sequence). With V trimmed by 5 bases and J by 8 bases, 9 bases remained unmatched. This CDR3 is CASSPTTGGREKLFF. For the CDR3, the DNA is TGTGCCAGCAGCCCAACTACAGGGGGCCGGGAAAAACTGTTTTTT.

This clonotype was seen ten or more times. This chain joins TRBV28 and TRBJ1-2; the D is unclear. V was pared by 3 bases and J by 8 bases, with 10 bases between. The CDR3 extends over 12 amino acids. Germline assignment: CDR1 MDHEN and CDR2 SYDVKM. In nucleotides, the CDR3 is TGTGCCAGCAGTTTTGGGAGTTGGGGCTACACCTTC. It translates to CASSFGSWGYTF.

This chain links TRBV6-4 with TRBJ1-1, with TRBD1 identical over 11 bases. Per the germline V gene, CDR1 is MRHNA and CDR2 is SNTAGT. The V and J ends lost 5 bases and 5 bases, in that order; junction bases with no gene match: 7. There are 15 residues in the CDR3. CDR3: CASSPGTGGGTEAFF. The CDR3 DNA is TGTGCCAGCAGTCCCGGGACAGGGGGAGGGACTGAAGCTTTCTTT.

The genes are TRBV29-1 and TRBJ1-1; a possible D gene is TRBD1 (6 bases). Per the germline V gene, CDR1 is SQVTM and CDR2 is ANQGSEA. V was shortened by 7 bases and J by 0 bases, with 15 bases between the two germline ends. There are 14 residues in the CDR3. The CDR3 region has the DNA TGCAGCGGCCTCAGGGGCAGCATGAACACTGAAGCTTTCTTT. Its translation is CSGLRGSMNTEAFF.

This chain uses TRBV19 with TRBJ1-2; no reliable D call. Germline V gene data show CDR1 as LNHDA and CDR2 as SQIVND (reference sequence). Trimming took off 6 bases at V and 0 bases at J, with 5 bases between the two ends. The CDR3 totals 12 residues. The CDR3 loop is CASRVANYGYTF. DNA of the CDR3: TGTGCCAGTAGGGTCGCTAACTATGGCTACACCTTC.

The genes are TRBV2 and TRBJ2-4; D unresolved. The germline V and J ends were trimmed by 5 bases and 0 bases, with 14 bases remaining between them. Germline-derived CDR1 and CDR2 are SNHLY and FYNNEI. The CDR3 loop spans 16 amino acids. The CDR3 sequence is CASSSDFTVAKNIQYF. The CDR3, as DNA: TGTGCCAGCAGTTCCGACTTTACGGTAGCCAAAAACATTCAGTACTTC.

V gene TRBV9 combines with J gene TRBJ1-1; D remains ambiguous. This CDR3 spans 14 amino acids. Deletions cut 1 base from V and 0 bases from J, with 7 bases between. CDR1 is SGDLS, CDR2 YYNGEE, per germline. In nucleotides, the CDR3 is TGTGCCAGCAGCGTAAGCAGTATGAACACTGAAGCTTTCTTT. Translated, it gives CASSVSSMNTEAFF.

The chain couples TRBV19 to TRBJ1-1; D is unresolved. Trimming cost V 4 bases and J 1 base, with 10 bases left between them. The CDR3 sequence is 14 residues long. The germline gives CDR1 LNHDA, CDR2 SQIVND (reference sequence). This chain's CDR3 is CASSKSSANTEAFF. The CDR3 region has the DNA TGTGCCAGTAGTAAGTCCAGCGCGAACACTGAAGCTTTCTTT.

This clonotype was found a few times. This chain links TRBV4-1 with TRBJ1-4; D gene unclear. The CDR3 totals 13 residues. V dropped 3 bases and J dropped 0 bases, with 2 bases sitting between them. Germline V gives CDR1 MGHRA, CDR2 YSYEKL. The CDR3 loop is CASSHTTNEKLFF. The CDR3 bases are TGCGCCAGCAGCCACACAACTAATGAAAAACTGTTTTTT.

This clonotype was counted many times. V usage is TRBV20-1 and J usage is TRBJ1-6, with D uncertain. Germline CDR1 reads DFQATT; CDR2 reads SNEGSKA (reference sequence). The ends were cut back, 6 bases at V and 7 bases at J, with 16 bases in the middle. This CDR3 spans 14 amino acids. CDR3 amino acids: CSAGQSGGNSPLHF. The CDR3 DNA reads TGCAGTGCCGGTCAGTCGGGAGGGAATTCACCCCTCCACTTT.

The table lists this clonotype with a few counts. The V gene is TRBV4-1, the J gene TRBJ2-1, with 8 positions matching TRBD2. Germline trimming cut 0 bases from V and 5 bases from J; bases unmatched to any gene: 3. CDR3 size: 15 residues. Germline CDR1 and CDR2: MGHRA and YSYEKL. This CDR3 reads CASSQEPGGDNEQFF. Here the CDR3 DNA reads TGCGCCAGCAGCCAAGAACCGGGGGGGGACAATGAGCAGTTCTTC.

This rearrangement joins TRBV3-1 to TRBJ2-5, with D hard to call. The CDR3 covers 17 residues. CDR1 LGHDT and CDR2 YNNKEL come from the germline V gene (reference sequence). The V end lost 2 bases, the J end lost 3 bases, and 19 bases lay between the germline ends. This CDR3 reads CASSQFPGLESEETQYF. CDR3 nucleotides: TGTGCCAGCAGCCAATTCCCCGGGCTCGAGAGCGAAGAGACCCAGTACTTC.

Comments on this clonotype: An end of the junction does not agree with germline; a read error may underlie this. The chain uses TRBV30 and TRBJ2-3, with a tentative D call TRBD1 (5 bases). This CDR3 has 15 residues. CDR1 and CDR2 from the germline V gene are GTSNPN and SVGIG (reference sequence). DNA for the CDR3: TGCGCCTGGATCCCCCCAGGGCGTTCAGTAGTCACGCAGTATTTT. Translated: CAWIPPGRSVVTQYF.

This chain connects TRBV5-1 to TRBJ2-7; D is possibly TRBD1 or TRBD2 (5 bases each). Between the trimmed V and J ends, which lost 0 bases and 6 bases, there was a span of 16 bases. This CDR3 is 15 amino acids long. Germline V gene sequence: CDR1 SGHRS, CDR2 YFSETQ. Written as DNA, the CDR3 is TGCGCCAGCAGCTTGGAGTCTCGTGGGGGTACCGAGCAGTACTTC. Its translation is CASSLESRGGTEQYF.

This clonotype was counted between two and nine times. The chain links TRBV6-1 to TRBJ2-2, with 7 bases identical to TRBD2. Germline V CDR1 and CDR2: MNHNS, SASEGT. V shed 5 bases and J 1 base; nucleotides not matched to a gene: 10. This CDR3 has 17 residues. The chain's CDR3 is CASSSPPSGRNTGELFF. The CDR3 nucleotides read TGTGCCAGCAGTTCTCCGCCTAGCGGAAGGAACACCGGGGAGCTGTTTTTT.

At least ten counts were recorded for this clonotype. The chain employs TRBV7-3 and TRBJ1-1; D is possibly TRBD1 (5 bases). This CDR3 spans 13 amino acids. The germline V gene has CDR1 SGHTA and CDR2 FQGTGA. V shed 2 bases and J shed 2 bases, with 6 bases lying between them. The CDR3 here is CASSLGTNTEAFF. CDR3 DNA: TGTGCCAGCAGCTTAGGGACCAACACTGAAGCTTTCTTT.